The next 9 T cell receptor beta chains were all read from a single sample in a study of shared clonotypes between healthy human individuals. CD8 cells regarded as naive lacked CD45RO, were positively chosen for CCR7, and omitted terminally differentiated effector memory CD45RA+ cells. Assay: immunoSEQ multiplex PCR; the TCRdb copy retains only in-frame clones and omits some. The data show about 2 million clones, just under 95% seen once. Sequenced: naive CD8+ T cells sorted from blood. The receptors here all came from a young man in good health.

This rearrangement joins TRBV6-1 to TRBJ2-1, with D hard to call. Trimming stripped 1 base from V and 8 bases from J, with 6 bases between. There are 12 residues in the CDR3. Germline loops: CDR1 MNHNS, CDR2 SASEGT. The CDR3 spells CASSEGGDEQFF. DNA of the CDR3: TGTGCCAGCAGTGAAGGGGGTGATGAGCAGTTCTTC.

As DNA, the CDR3 is TGTGCCAGCAGCTCCTGGTCCTACGAGCAGTACTTC. This encodes CASSSWSYEQYF. The chain combines TRBV5-6 with TRBJ2-7, with unresolved D. The CDR3 length is 12 residues. Germline assignment: CDR1 SGHDT and CDR2 YYEEEE. With 3 bases removed from V and 1 base from J, the gap between germline ends came to 5 bases. The full variable domain, its missing parts supplied by reference TRBV5-6 and TRBJ2-7, is DAGVTQSPTHLIKTRGQQVTLRCSPKSGHDTVSWYQQALGQGPQFIFQYYEEEERQRGNFPDRFSGHQFPNYSSELNVNALLLGDSALYLCASSSWSYEQYFGPGTRLTVT.

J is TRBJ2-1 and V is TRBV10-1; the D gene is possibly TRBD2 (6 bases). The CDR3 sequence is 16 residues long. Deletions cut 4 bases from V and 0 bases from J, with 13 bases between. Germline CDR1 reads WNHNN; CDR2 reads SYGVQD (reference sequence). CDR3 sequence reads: CASSGGPGSSYNEQFF. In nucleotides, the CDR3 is TGCGCCAGCAGTGGTGGCCCCGGGAGCTCCTACAATGAGCAGTTCTTC.

CDR3 sequence reads: CASSDRVRDSQETQYF. In DNA form, the CDR3 reads TGCGCCAGCAGTGATCGGGTCCGGGACAGTCAAGAGACCCAGTACTTC. The chain couples TRBV10-2 to TRBJ2-5; 7 bases fit TRBD1. This CDR3 spans 16 amino acids. V lost 3 bases and J lost 2; bases outside the gene matches: 9. Looked up from germline, CDR1 is WSHSY and CDR2 is SAAADI.

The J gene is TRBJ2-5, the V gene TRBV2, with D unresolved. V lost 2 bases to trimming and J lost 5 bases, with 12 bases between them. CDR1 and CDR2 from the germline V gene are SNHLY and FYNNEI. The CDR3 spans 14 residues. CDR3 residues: CASSEKGIPETQYF. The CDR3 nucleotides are TGTGCCAGCAGTGAAAAAGGGATCCCGGAGACCCAGTACTTC.

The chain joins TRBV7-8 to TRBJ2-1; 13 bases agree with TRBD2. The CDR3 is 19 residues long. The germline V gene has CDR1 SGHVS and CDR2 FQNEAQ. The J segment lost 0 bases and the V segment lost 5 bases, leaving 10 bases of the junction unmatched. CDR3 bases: TGTGCCAGCAGCACGCAACTAGCGGGGGGGCCTAGCTCCTACAATGAGCAGTTCTTC. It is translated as CASSTQLAGGPSSYNEQFF.

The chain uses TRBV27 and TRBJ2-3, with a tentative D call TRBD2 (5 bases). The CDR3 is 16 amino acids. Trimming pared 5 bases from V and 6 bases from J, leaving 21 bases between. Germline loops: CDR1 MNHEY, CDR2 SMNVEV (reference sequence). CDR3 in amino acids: CASSPTLSSGFDTQYF. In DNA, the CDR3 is TGTGCCAGCAGTCCAACACTTTCGAGCGGCTTTGATACGCAGTATTTT.

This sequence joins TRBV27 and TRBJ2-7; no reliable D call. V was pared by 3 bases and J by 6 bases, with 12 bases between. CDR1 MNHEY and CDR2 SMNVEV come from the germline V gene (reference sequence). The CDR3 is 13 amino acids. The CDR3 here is CASSFRNFGEQYF. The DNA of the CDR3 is TGTGCCAGCAGTTTTCGGAATTTTGGCGAGCAGTACTTC.

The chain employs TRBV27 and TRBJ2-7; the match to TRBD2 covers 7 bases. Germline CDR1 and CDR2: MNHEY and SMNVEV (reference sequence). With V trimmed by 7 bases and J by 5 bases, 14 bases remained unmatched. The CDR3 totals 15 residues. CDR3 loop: CASTRLPGGVHEQYF. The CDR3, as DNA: TGTGCCAGCACCCGACTTCCGGGAGGAGTCCACGAGCAGTACTTC.